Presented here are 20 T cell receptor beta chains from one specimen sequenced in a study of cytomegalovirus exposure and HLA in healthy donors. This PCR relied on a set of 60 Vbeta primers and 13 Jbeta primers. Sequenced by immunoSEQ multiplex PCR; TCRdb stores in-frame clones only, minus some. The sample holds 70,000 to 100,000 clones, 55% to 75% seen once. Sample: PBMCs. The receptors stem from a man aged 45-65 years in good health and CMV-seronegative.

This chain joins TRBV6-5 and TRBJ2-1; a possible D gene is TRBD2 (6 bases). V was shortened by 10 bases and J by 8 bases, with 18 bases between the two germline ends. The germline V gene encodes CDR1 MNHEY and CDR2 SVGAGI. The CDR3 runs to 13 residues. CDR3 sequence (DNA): TGTGCCACCCAACTGGGGAGGAGGTATGAGCAGTTCTTC. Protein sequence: CATQLGRRYEQFF.

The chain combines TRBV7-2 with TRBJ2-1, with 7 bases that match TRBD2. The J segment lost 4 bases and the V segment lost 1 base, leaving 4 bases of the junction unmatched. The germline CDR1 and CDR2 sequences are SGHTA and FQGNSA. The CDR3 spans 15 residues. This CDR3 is CASSLGPSGYNEQFF. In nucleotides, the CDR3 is TGTGCCAGCAGCTTAGGGCCTAGCGGTTACAATGAGCAGTTCTTC.

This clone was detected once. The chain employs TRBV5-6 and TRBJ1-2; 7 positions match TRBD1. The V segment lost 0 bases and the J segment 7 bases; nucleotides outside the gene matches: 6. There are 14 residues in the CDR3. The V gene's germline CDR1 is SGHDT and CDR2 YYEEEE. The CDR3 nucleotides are TGTGCCAGCAGCTTGGGTGACAGGGAAAGTGGCTACACCTTC. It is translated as CASSLGDRESGYTF.

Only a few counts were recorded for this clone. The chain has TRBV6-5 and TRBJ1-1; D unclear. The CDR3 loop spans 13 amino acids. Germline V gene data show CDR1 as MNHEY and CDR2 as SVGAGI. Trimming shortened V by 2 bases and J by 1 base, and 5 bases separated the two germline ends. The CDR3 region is CASSYPGNTEAFF. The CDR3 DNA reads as TGTGCCAGCAGTTACCCAGGGAACACTGAAGCTTTCTTT.

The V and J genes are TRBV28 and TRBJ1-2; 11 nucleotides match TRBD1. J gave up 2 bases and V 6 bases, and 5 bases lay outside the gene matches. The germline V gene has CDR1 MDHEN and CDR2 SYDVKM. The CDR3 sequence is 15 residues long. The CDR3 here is CASRRTGGRNYGYTF. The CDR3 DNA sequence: TGTGCCAGCAGACGGACAGGGGGCAGGAACTATGGCTACACCTTC.

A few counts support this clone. For the CDR3, the DNA is TGTGCCAGCAGTACCCGGGGAACGGGCAATCAGCCCCAGCATTTT. This gives the protein CASSTRGTGNQPQHF. The J gene is TRBJ1-5, the V gene TRBV6-6; D ambiguous. Trimming removed 5 bases at V and 2 bases at J, with 13 bases between. CDR3 size: 15 residues. Germline assignment: CDR1 MNHNY and CDR2 SVGAGI (reference sequence).

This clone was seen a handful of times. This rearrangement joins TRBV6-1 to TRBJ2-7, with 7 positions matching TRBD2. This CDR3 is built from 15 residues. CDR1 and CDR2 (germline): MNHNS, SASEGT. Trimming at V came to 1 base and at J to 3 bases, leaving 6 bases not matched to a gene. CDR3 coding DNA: TGTGCCAGCAGTGAAGGTGGGAGGGCCTTCTACGAGCAGTACGTC. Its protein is CASSEGGRAFYEQYV.

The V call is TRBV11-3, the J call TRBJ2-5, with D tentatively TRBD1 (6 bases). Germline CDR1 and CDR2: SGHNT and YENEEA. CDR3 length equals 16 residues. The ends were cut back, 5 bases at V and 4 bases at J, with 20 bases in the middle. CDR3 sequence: CASSPASLDRRETQYF. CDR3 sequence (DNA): TGTGCCAGCAGCCCGGCGTCTCTTGACAGGCGAGAGACCCAGTACTTC.

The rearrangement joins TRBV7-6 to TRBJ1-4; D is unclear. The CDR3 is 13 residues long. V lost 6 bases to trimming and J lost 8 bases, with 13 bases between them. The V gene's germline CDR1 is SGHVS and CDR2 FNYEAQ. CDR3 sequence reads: CASSPVLSEKLFF. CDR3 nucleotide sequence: TGTGCCAGCAGTCCTGTTCTTAGCGAAAAACTGTTTTTT.

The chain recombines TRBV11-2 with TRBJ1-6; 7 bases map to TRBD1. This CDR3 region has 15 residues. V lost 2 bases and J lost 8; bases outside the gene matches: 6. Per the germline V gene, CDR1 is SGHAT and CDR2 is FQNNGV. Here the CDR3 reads CASSLWAGGDSPLHF. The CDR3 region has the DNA TGTGCCAGCAGCTTATGGGCAGGGGGAGATTCACCCCTCCACTTT.

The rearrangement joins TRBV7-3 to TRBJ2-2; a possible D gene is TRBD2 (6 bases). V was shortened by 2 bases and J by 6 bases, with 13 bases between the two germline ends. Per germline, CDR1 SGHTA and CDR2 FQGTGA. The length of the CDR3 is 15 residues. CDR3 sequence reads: CASSLWGSGPGELFF. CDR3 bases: TGTGCCAGCAGCTTATGGGGTAGCGGCCCCGGGGAGCTGTTTTTT.

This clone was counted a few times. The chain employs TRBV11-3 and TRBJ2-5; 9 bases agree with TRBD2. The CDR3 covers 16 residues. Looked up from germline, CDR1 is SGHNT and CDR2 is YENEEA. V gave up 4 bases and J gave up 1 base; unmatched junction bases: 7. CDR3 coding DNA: TGTGCCAGCAGCTCCGGAGCGGGAGGCCCCCAAGAGACCCAGTACTTC. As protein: CASSSGAGGPQETQYF. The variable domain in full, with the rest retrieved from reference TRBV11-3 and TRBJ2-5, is EAGVVQSPRYKIIEKKQPVAFWCNPISGHNTLYWYLQNLGQGPELLIRYENEEAVDDSQLPKDRFSAERLKGVDSTLKIQPAELGDSAVYLCASSSGAGGPQETQYFGPGTRLLVL.

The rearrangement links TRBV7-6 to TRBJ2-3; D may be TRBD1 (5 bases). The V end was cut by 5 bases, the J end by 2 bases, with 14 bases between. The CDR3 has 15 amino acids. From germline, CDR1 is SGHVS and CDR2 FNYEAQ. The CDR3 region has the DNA TGTGCCAGCAGCATGACAGCAAAGGCCACAGATACGCAGTATTTT. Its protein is CASSMTAKATDTQYF.

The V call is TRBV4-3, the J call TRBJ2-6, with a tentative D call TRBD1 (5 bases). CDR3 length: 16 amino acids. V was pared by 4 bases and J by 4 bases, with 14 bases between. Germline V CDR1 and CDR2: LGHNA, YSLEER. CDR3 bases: TGCGCCAGCAGCCCAAACTTAGGGGAAGGGGCCAACGTCCTGACTTTC. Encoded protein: CASSPNLGEGANVLTF.

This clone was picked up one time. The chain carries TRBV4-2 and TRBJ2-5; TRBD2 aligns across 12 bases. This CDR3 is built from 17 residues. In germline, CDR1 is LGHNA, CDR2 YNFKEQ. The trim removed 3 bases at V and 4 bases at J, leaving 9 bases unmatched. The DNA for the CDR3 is TGTGCCAGCAGCCACCGACTAGCGGGGGAATCCGTAGAGACCCAGTACTTC. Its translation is CASSHRLAGESVETQYF.

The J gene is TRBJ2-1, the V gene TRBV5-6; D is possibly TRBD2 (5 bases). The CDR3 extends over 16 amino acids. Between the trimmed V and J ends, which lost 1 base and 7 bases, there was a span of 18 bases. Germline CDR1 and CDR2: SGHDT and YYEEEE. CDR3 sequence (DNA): TGTGCCAGCAGCTTGAGCTTCTCCTGGACTGTTAATGAGCAGTTCTTC. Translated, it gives CASSLSFSWTVNEQFF.

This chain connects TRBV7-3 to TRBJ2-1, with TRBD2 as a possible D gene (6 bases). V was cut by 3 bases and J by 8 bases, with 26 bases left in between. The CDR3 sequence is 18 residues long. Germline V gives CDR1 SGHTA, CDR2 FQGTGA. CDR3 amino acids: CASSFPRATRKISDEQFF. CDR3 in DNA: TGTGCCAGCAGCTTCCCCCGCGCGACTAGGAAAATATCGGATGAGCAGTTCTTC.

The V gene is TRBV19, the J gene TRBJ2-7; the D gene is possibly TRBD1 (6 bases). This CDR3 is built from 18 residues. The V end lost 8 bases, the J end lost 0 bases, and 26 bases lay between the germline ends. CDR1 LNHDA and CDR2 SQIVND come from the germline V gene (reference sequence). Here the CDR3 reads CASYRGILGDGSSYEQYV. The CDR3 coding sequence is TGTGCCAGTTATAGGGGGATTTTGGGGGACGGAAGCTCCTACGAGCAGTACGTC.

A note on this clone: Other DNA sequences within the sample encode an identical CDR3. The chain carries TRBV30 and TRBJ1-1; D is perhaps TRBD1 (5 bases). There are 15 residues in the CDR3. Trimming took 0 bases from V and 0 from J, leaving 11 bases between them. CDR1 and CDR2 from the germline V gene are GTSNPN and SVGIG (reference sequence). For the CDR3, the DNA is TGTGCCTGGAGTGTACTCCAGGACATGAACACTGAAGCTTTCTTT. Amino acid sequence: CAWSVLQDMNTEAFF.

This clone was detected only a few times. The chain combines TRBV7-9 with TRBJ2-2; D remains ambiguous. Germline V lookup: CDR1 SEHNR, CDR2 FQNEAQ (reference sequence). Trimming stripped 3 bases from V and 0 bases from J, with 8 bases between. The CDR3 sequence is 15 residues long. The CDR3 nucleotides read TGTGCCAGCAGCTTCCCCTTCCCGAACACCGGGGAGCTGTTTTTT. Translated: CASSFPFPNTGELFF.